The 23 T cell receptor beta chains below were found in one sample sequenced in a study of blood T cell repertoires in COVID-19. Clones were sequenced by immunoSEQ multiplex PCR, and TCRdb holds only the in-frame ones, with some missing. The table includes some 350,000 clones, over 80% detected once. The sequencing input was peripheral blood. The origin of the receptors is a woman in her forties or fifties with COVID-19, enrolled during active disease.

This clone is a singleton in its sample. Here the CDR3 DNA reads TGTGCCAGTAGTGTCGGACAGGCCTCCCCCTACGAGCAGTACTTC. Its protein product is CASSVGQASPYEQYF. V usage is TRBV19 and J usage is TRBJ2-7, with 7 bases matching TRBD1. V dropped 5 bases and J dropped 2; count of bases not matched to a gene: 9. Germline values: CDR1 LNHDA, CDR2 SQIVND (reference sequence). This CDR3 contains 15 residues.

This clone appeared a few times. The gene calls are TRBV3-1 (or the pseudogene TRBV3-2) and TRBJ2-7, with TRBD2 as a possible D gene (6 bases). Germline values: CDR1 LGHDT, CDR2 YNNKEL (reference sequence). Trimming took off 4 bases at V and 7 bases at J, with 11 bases between the two ends. The CDR3 consists of 12 residues. Here the CDR3 reads CASSPTSFEQYF. In DNA form, the CDR3 reads TGTGCCAGCAGCCCCACTAGCTTTGAGCAGTACTTC.

The chain recombines TRBV19 with TRBJ2-3, with unresolved D. CDR1 LNHDA and CDR2 SQIVND come from the germline V gene (reference sequence). The CDR3 is made up of 12 amino acids. V lost 7 bases and J 6 bases, leaving 11 bases between the germline ends. This CDR3 is CASKKVGDTQYF. CDR3 in DNA: TGTGCCAGTAAGAAGGTCGGGGATACGCAGTATTTT. Variable domain in full (rest from reference TRBV19 and TRBJ2-3): DGGITQSPKYLFRKEGQNVTLSCEQNLNHDAMYWYRQDPGQGLRLIYYSQIVNDFQKGDIAEGYSVSREKKESFPLTVTSAQKNPTAFYLCASKKVGDTQYFGPGTRLTVL.

This chain joins TRBV4-2 and TRBJ2-7; 8 nucleotides align to TRBD2. V was pared by 2 bases and J by 4 bases, with 10 bases of the junction left unmatched. The CDR3 is made up of 16 amino acids. Germline-derived CDR1 and CDR2 are LGHNA and YNFKEQ. The CDR3 is CASSQLGAGVTYEQYF. Written as DNA, the CDR3 is TGTGCCAGCAGCCAACTTGGAGCGGGGGTGACATACGAGCAGTACTTC.

The chain uses TRBV7-9 and TRBJ2-3, with TRBD1 matching 7 bases. The V gene end was trimmed by 4 bases and the J gene end by 6 bases; junction bases not matched to a gene: 7. Germline V gene sequence: CDR1 SEHNR, CDR2 FQNEAQ (reference sequence). The CDR3 has 14 amino acids. The chain's CDR3 is CASSSDRAGDTQYF. As DNA, the CDR3 is TGTGCCAGCAGCTCAGACAGGGCCGGGGATACGCAGTATTTT.

V is TRBV6-2 or TRBV6-3 and J is TRBJ2-3; D perhaps matches TRBD2 (6 bases). This CDR3 comprises 13 residues. V lost 2 bases, J lost 4 bases, and 7 bases lay in between. Per germline, CDR1 MNHEY and CDR2 SVGEGT. CDR3 DNA: TGTGCCAGCAGTTACCGGGAGTCAGATACGCAGTATTTT. It yields the protein CASSYRESDTQYF.

This clone was found once. In nucleotides, the CDR3 is TGTGCCAGCAGTTTCCTAGGAGCCAAAAACATTCAGTACTTC. Residues: CASSFLGAKNIQYF. This chain connects TRBV27 to TRBJ2-4, with unresolved D. This CDR3 contains 14 residues. Trimming removed 3 bases at V and 0 bases at J, with 6 bases between. From germline, CDR1 is MNHEY and CDR2 SMNVEV (reference sequence).

This clone was seen more than once but under ten times. The chain links TRBV27 to TRBJ1-1, with D perhaps matching TRBD1 (5 bases). Germline V lookup: CDR1 MNHEY, CDR2 SMNVEV (reference sequence). V was pared by 3 bases and J by 4 bases, with 15 bases between. The length of the CDR3 is 15 residues. CDR3 amino acids: CASSFGQGFRTEAFF. The CDR3 region has the DNA TGTGCCAGCAGTTTCGGGCAGGGATTCCGCACTGAAGCTTTCTTT.

The chain employs TRBV27 and TRBJ2-5; maybe TRBD1 (5 bases). Germline V gene sequence: CDR1 MNHEY, CDR2 SMNVEV (reference sequence). The germline V and J ends were trimmed by 8 bases and 9 bases, with 22 bases remaining between them. The CDR3 has 14 residues. DNA of the CDR3: TGTGCCAGCTCATTAACAGGTCAGAGTATGGCCCAGTACTTC. Translation: CASSLTGQSMAQYF.

CDR3 DNA: TGTGCCAGCAGCTCCCGGGACAGAGCCCTCGCCGGCAACACTGAAGCTTTCTTT. Translating it yields CASSSRDRALAGNTEAFF. The rearrangement uses TRBV7-2 and TRBJ1-1; 7 nucleotides match TRBD1. This CDR3 is built from 18 residues. The V gene end was trimmed by 4 bases and the J gene end by 2 bases; junction bases not matched to a gene: 16. Germline V gene data show CDR1 as SGHTA and CDR2 as FQGNSA.

The chain couples TRBV27 to TRBJ1-4; 11 nucleotides line up with TRBD1. Unmatched junction bases numbered 5, after V lost 1 base and J lost 4 bases. The CDR3 extends over 17 amino acids. CDR1 and CDR2 (germline): MNHEY, SMNVEV (reference sequence). As DNA, the CDR3 is TGTGCCAGCAGTTTATATGGGACAGGGGGGTTTAATGAAAAACTGTTTTTT. Its translation: CASSLYGTGGFNEKLFF.

This chain connects TRBV6-5 to TRBJ2-7, with 7 bases lining up with TRBD2. This CDR3 spans 16 amino acids. Germline loops: CDR1 MNHEY, CDR2 SVGAGI. V was pared by 0 bases and J by 0 bases, with 5 bases of the junction left unmatched. The CDR3 sequence: CASSYSLRGSSYEQYF. The CDR3 DNA sequence: TGTGCCAGCAGTTACTCGTTGCGGGGGAGCTCCTACGAGCAGTACTTC.

V gene TRBV5-4 combines with J gene TRBJ2-7, with TRBD2 matching 10 bases. The CDR3 runs to 17 residues. J lost 3 bases, V lost 4 bases, and 13 bases had no gene match. Germline assignment: CDR1 SGHNT and CDR2 YYREEE (reference sequence). CDR3 sequence (DNA): TGTGCCAGCAGCCACCTCTATGCTAGCGGGAGCGGCTACGAGCAGTACTTC. Amino acids: CASSHLYASGSGYEQYF.

The chain uses TRBV7-9 and TRBJ2-6; D unclear. V was trimmed by 3 bases and J by 2 bases, leaving 8 bases between them. This CDR3 region has 15 residues. CDR1 is SEHNR and CDR2 is FQNEAQ in the germline V gene (reference sequence). CDR3 in amino acids: CASSFARAGANVLTF. The CDR3 nucleotides read TGTGCCAGCAGCTTCGCCCGAGCTGGGGCCAACGTCCTGACTTTC.

The chain combines TRBV7-2 with TRBJ1-2; TRBD1 matches at 8 bases. The CDR3 loop spans 18 amino acids. The germline V gene encodes CDR1 SGHTA and CDR2 FQGNSA. With 0 bases clipped from V and 1 base from J, the junction kept 10 bases outside the gene matches. The CDR3, as DNA: TGTGCCAGCAGCTTAGCAGTGGTGACAGGGGACTTTAACTATGGCTACACCTTC. Encoded protein: CASSLAVVTGDFNYGYTF.

This clone appeared a single time. J is TRBJ2-3 and V is TRBV5-4; no clear D. V lost 2 bases and J lost 5, with 6 bases in between. Germline CDR1 SGHNT, CDR2 YYREEE (reference sequence). The CDR3 contains 12 residues. The CDR3 sequence is CASSFSLDTQYF. The CDR3 region has the DNA TGTGCCAGCAGCTTTTCCCTAGATACGCAGTATTTT.

This clone was found once. The genes are TRBV24-1 and TRBJ2-5, with D unresolved. This CDR3 contains 14 residues. From germline, CDR1 is KGHDR and CDR2 SFDVKD. V lost 7 bases and J 2 bases, leaving 13 bases between the germline ends. The DNA for the CDR3 is TGTGCCACCAGCTCCCCGGGTTCACAAGAGACCCAGTACTTC. Protein: CATSSPGSQETQYF.

The rearrangement uses TRBV11-2 and TRBJ2-1, with TRBD2 matching over 10 bases. The CDR3 totals 15 residues. J gave up 8 bases and V 5 bases, and 9 bases lay outside the gene matches. Germline CDR1 reads SGHAT; CDR2 reads FQNNGV. The CDR3 here is CASSPTSGIGYEQFF. As DNA, the CDR3 is TGTGCCAGCAGCCCAACTAGCGGGATAGGCTATGAGCAGTTCTTC.

Of note for this clone: Other DNA sequences in this specimen translate into the identical CDR3. This rearrangement joins TRBV3-1 (or the pseudogene TRBV3-2) to TRBJ2-7; perhaps TRBD2 as D (5 bases). The CDR3 length is 12 residues. The germline gives CDR1 LGHDT, CDR2 YNNKEL (reference sequence). Trimming shortened V by 1 base and J by 4 bases, and 5 bases separated the two germline ends. CDR3 in DNA: TGTGCCAGCAGCCAAGGAGGGTACGAGCAGTACTTC. Protein: CASSQGGYEQYF.

V and J are TRBV11-3 and TRBJ2-5, with D perhaps TRBD1 (5 bases). Trimming left V 0 bases short and J 2 bases short, with 7 bases between. This CDR3 spans 14 amino acids. The germline CDR1 and CDR2 sequences are SGHNT and YENEEA. CDR3 coding DNA: TGTGCCAGCAGCTTAGACAGGGCACAAGAGACCCAGTACTTC. Its protein product is CASSLDRAQETQYF.

The chain combines TRBV21-1 with TRBJ2-7; the D call in the table, TRBD1, was not verified against the DNA. TRBV21-1 is classified as a pseudogene. The CDR3 is 14 amino acids. The CDR3 protein is CASSKDRVPYEQYF. CDR3 coding DNA: TGTGCCAGCAGCAAAGACAGGGTCCCCTACGAGCAGTACTTC.

V and J are TRBV18 and TRBJ1-1; 8 bases align to TRBD1. Per germline, CDR1 KGHSH and CDR2 LQKENI. V lost 3 bases and J lost 6; bases outside the gene matches: 18. This CDR3 has 18 amino acids. The CDR3 nucleotides read TGTGCCAGCTCACCGAGGACAGGGACCGCGGGGTTGGTCGCTGAAGCTTTCTTT. Its translation: CASSPRTGTAGLVAEAFF.

The gene calls are TRBV18 and TRBJ2-7; 9 nucleotides align to TRBD1. CDR3 length: 21 residues. J lost 3 bases, V lost 3 bases, and 24 bases had no gene match. In germline, CDR1 is KGHSH, CDR2 LQKENI. The CDR3 coding sequence is TGTGCCAGCTCACCGAACAAAGTCACAGGACAGGGGATCCGAAGAGGCTACGAGCAGTACTTC. Translating gives CASSPNKVTGQGIRRGYEQYF.